The TCR beta chain under discussion was sequenced for a study of PD-L1 blockade in urothelial cancer. Produced via immunoSEQ multiplex PCR; TCRdb's table is partial and in-frame only. The sample lists more than 50,000 clones; approximately 81% were seen once. Time point given: pretreatment peripheral blood. V was pared by 6 bases and J by 7 bases, with 10 bases between. This CDR3 contains 12 residues. Per germline, CDR1 KGHSH and CDR2 LQKENI. This specimen consisted of PBMCs, obtained around atezolizumab (anti-PD-L1) treatment. This receptor was taken from a man aged 65-85 years with urothelial cancer. J is TRBJ1-5 and V is TRBV18; D call uncertain. The CDR3 is CASSRAPQPQHF. CDR3 bases: TGTGCCAGCTCCCGAGCTCCCCAGCCCCAGCATTTT.